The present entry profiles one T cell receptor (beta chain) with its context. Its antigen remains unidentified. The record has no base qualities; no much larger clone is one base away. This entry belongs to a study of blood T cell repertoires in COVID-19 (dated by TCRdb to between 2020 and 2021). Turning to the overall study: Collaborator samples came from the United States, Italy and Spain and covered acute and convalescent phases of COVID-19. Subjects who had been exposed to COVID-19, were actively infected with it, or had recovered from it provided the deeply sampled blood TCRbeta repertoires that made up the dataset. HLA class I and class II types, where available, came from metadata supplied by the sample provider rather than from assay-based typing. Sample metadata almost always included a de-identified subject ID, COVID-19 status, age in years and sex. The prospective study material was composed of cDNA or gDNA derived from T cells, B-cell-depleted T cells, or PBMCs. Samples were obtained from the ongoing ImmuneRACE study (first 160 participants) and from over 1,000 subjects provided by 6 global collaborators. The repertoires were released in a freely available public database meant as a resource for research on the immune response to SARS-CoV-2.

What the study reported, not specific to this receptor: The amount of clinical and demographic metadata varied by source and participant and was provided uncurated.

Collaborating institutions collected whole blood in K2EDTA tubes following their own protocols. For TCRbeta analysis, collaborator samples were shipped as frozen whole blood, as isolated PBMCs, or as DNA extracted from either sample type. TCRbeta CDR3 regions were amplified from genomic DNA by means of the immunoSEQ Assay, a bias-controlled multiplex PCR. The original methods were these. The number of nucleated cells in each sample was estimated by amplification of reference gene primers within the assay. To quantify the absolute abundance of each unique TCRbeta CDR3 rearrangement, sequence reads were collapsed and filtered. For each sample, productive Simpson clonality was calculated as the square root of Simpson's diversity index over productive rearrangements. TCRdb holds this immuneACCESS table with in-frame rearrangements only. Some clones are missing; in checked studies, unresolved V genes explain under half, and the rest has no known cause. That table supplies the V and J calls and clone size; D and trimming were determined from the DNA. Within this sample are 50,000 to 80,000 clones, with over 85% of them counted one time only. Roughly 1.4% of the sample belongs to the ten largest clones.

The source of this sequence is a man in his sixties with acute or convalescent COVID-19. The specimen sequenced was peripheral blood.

The CDR3: CASSEDAGWDTEAFF. The sequenced DNA is TGCGCCAGCAGTGAGGACGCAGGGTGGGACACTGAAGCTTTCTTT. The V and J genes are TRBV10-2 and TRBJ1-1, and perhaps TRBD1 as D gene, on 5 matching bases. The CDR3 runs 15 residues from the cysteine to the phenylalanine. Here the CDR3 DNA is all that survives: 45 bases in frame from base 1. CDR1 and CDR2 (WSHSY, SAAADI) derive from the germline V gene. V is shortened by 2 bases, J by 3 bases, and the region joining them spans 13 bases.